These 25 T cell receptor beta chains originate from one sample sequenced in a study of cytomegalovirus exposure and HLA in healthy donors. Primers included in the PCR were 60 Vbeta and 13 Jbeta primers. Sequenced by immunoSEQ multiplex PCR; TCRdb stores in-frame clones only, minus some. This table has 100,000 to 150,000 clones, around 78% appearing once. The sequencing input was PBMCs. The source of these receptors is a young man in good health and CMV-seropositive.

The chain combines TRBV7-6 with TRBJ2-3; D is perhaps TRBD2 (5 bases). Germline V gene lookup returns CDR1 SGHVS and CDR2 FNYEAQ. CDR3 length: 17 residues. V lost 1 base and J 5 bases, leaving 19 bases between the germline ends. The CDR3 DNA reads TGTGCCAGCAGCTTAGGGGCGTTCCGAGGAGGAGGAGATACGCAGTATTTT. It codes for CASSLGAFRGGGDTQYF.

The chain links TRBV27 to TRBJ1-1, with a possible D match to TRBD1 (6 bases). The CDR3 loop spans 13 amino acids. Looked up from germline, CDR1 is MNHEY and CDR2 is SMNVEV (reference sequence). V gave up 5 bases and J gave up 0 bases, with 7 bases separating them. Written as DNA, the CDR3 is TGTGCCAGCAGTGGACAGATGAACACTGAAGCTTTCTTT. It specifies CASSGQMNTEAFF.

The chain links TRBV7-9 to TRBJ1-4; a possible D gene is TRBD1 (5 bases). Trimming shortened V by 1 base and J by 8 bases, and 17 bases separated the two germline ends. Looked up from germline, CDR1 is SEHNR and CDR2 is FQNEAQ (reference sequence). The CDR3 is 16 amino acids. CDR3 DNA: TGTGCCAGCAGCTTAGTGTCCGTTCAGGGCCACGAAAAACTGTTTTTT. It translates to CASSLVSVQGHEKLFF.

V usage is TRBV6-5 and J usage is TRBJ2-7, with D possibly being TRBD1 (6 bases). The V gene lost 8 bases and the J gene lost 2 bases, with 13 bases spanning the gap. This CDR3 has 13 amino acids. Germline CDR1 reads MNHEY; CDR2 reads SVGAGI. The CDR3 sequence is CASSTGPAYEQYF. CDR3 DNA: TGTGCCAGCTCGACAGGTCCGGCCTACGAGCAGTACTTC.

J is TRBJ2-2 and V is TRBV5-1; D is undetermined. Germline V CDR1 and CDR2: SGHRS, YFSETQ. The CDR3 has 14 amino acids. Trimming removed 3 bases from V and 3 bases from J, with 9 bases in between. The CDR3 DNA follows: TGCGCCAGCAGCTCCCCGCAGTACACCGGGGAGCTGTTTTTT. This encodes CASSSPQYTGELFF.

This sequence joins TRBV15 and TRBJ1-4; 9 bases are shared with TRBD1. Unmatched junction bases numbered 6, after V lost 5 bases and J lost 8 bases. This CDR3 region has 14 residues. The germline V gene has CDR1 LNHNV and CDR2 YYDKDF (reference sequence). The DNA of the CDR3 is TGTGCCACCAGCGCCACAGGGGGCAGGGAAAAACTGTTTTTT. Translating it yields CATSATGGREKLFF.

The chain recombines TRBV14 with TRBJ2-7; 12 positions match TRBD2. The CDR3 covers 15 residues. J lost 4 bases, V lost 4 bases, and 5 bases had no gene match. CDR1 and CDR2 (germline): SGHDN, FVKESK. The CDR3 protein is CASSRATSGGYEQYF. The CDR3 bases are TGTGCCAGCAGCCGAGCAACTAGCGGGGGGTACGAGCAGTACTTC.

The chain has TRBV5-6 and TRBJ2-1; 7 bases map to TRBD2. V shed 0 bases, J shed 6 bases, and the junction held 9 bases outside the gene matches. Germline V CDR1 and CDR2: SGHDT, YYEEEE. The length of the CDR3 is 16 residues. The CDR3 sequence: CASSLESGDLVNEQFF. The CDR3 region has the DNA TGTGCCAGCAGCTTGGAAAGCGGGGACTTGGTCAATGAGCAGTTCTTC.

The rearrangement uses TRBV9 and TRBJ1-2, with 7 bases identical to TRBD1. The CDR3 extends over 13 amino acids. Germline values: CDR1 SGDLS, CDR2 YYNGEE. The V segment lost 7 bases and the J segment 2 bases; nucleotides outside the gene matches: 5. The CDR3 sequence: CASRDSRNYGYTF. Written as DNA, the CDR3 is TGTGCCAGCCGGGACAGTAGAAACTATGGCTACACCTTC.

This rearrangement joins TRBV7-9 to TRBJ2-7; D unclear. In germline, CDR1 is SEHNR, CDR2 FQNEAQ (reference sequence). Trimming cost V 4 bases and J 4 bases, with 11 bases left between them. This CDR3 spans 13 amino acids. Here the CDR3 DNA reads TGTGCCAGCAGCTCACTCAACCCGTACGAGCAGTACTTC. Encoded protein: CASSSLNPYEQYF.

The rearrangement joins TRBV4-2 to TRBJ2-2, with D possibly being TRBD2 (6 bases). V gave up 4 bases and J gave up 5 bases, with 14 bases separating them. CDR1 and CDR2 from the germline V gene are LGHNA and YNFKEQ. CDR3 size: 15 residues. The CDR3 nucleotides read TGTGCCAGCAGCCCGACGCGGGAACCGACCGGGGAGCTGTTTTTT. Its protein product is CASSPTREPTGELFF.

The rearrangement joins TRBV28 to TRBJ2-1; tentative D call: TRBD2 (5 bases). Germline V gene lookup returns CDR1 MDHEN and CDR2 SYDVKM. The germline V and J ends were trimmed by 3 bases and 4 bases, with 10 bases remaining between them. The CDR3 length is 14 residues. CDR3 in amino acids: CASSFSAVYNEQFF. The CDR3 DNA reads TGTGCCAGCAGTTTTTCAGCGGTATACAATGAGCAGTTCTTC.

V is TRBV19 and J is TRBJ2-3, with 8 positions matching TRBD1. The CDR3 contains 13 residues. Per the germline V gene, CDR1 is LNHDA and CDR2 is SQIVND (reference sequence). Trimming took 9 bases from V and 3 from J; bases not matched to a gene: 5. CDR3 sequence: CASRQGTTDTQYF. CDR3 sequence (DNA): TGTGCCAGCCGACAGGGGACAACAGATACGCAGTATTTT. The full variable domain, with the rest looked up from reference TRBV19 and TRBJ2-3, is DGGITQSPKYLFRKEGQNVTLSCEQNLNHDAMYWYRQDPGQGLRLIYYSQIVNDFQKGDIAEGYSVSREKKESFPLTVTSAQKNPTAFYLCASRQGTTDTQYFGPGTRLTVL.

This chain joins TRBV7-7 and TRBJ2-5, with 7 bases matching TRBD1. The V and J ends lost 5 bases and 0 bases, in that order; junction bases with no gene match: 6. The CDR3 contains 15 residues. The germline CDR1 and CDR2 sequences are SSHAT and FNYEAQ (reference sequence). CDR3 in amino acids: CASSLWDRNQETQYF. CDR3 nucleotide sequence: TGTGCCAGCAGCCTGTGGGACAGAAACCAAGAGACCCAGTACTTC. The whole variable domain, filled in from reference TRBV7-7 and TRBJ2-5, reads GAGVSQSPRYKVTKRGQDVTLRCDPISSHATLYWYQQALGQGPEFLTYFNYEAQPDKSGLPSDRFSAERPEGSISTLTIQRTEQRDSAMYRCASSLWDRNQETQYFGPGTRLLVL.

The CDR3 sequence is CASSPRSSSYNEQFF. CDR3 coding DNA: TGTGCCAGCAGCCCCCGCTCTAGCTCCTACAATGAGCAGTTCTTC. The rearrangement uses TRBV7-2 and TRBJ2-1; D unclear. This CDR3 spans 15 amino acids. Per germline, CDR1 SGHTA and CDR2 FQGNSA. Trimming shortened V by 5 bases and J by 0 bases, and 11 bases separated the two germline ends.

The chain carries TRBV29-1 and TRBJ1-1; the D gene is possibly TRBD1 (5 bases). In germline, CDR1 is SQVTM, CDR2 ANQGSEA. The V end was cut by 1 base, the J end by 0 bases, with 9 bases between. The CDR3 consists of 14 residues. CDR3 in amino acids: CSVEGQGLNTEAFF. CDR3 bases: TGCAGCGTTGAAGGTCAGGGCTTGAACACTGAAGCTTTCTTT.

The J gene is TRBJ2-7, the V gene TRBV6-6; TRBD1 might be the D (5 bases). The CDR3 length is 15 residues. The germline CDR1 and CDR2 sequences are MNHNY and SVGAGI (reference sequence). V was pared by 2 bases and J by 2 bases, with 13 bases between. CDR3 nucleotides: TGTGCCAGCAGTTACCCCTCCAGGGAAACCTACGAGCAGTACTTC. The encoded protein is CASSYPSRETYEQYF.

The sample holds a few counts of this clone. The chain joins TRBV10-3 to TRBJ1-6; D is uncertain. The CDR3 runs to 13 residues. CDR1 and CDR2 (germline): ENHRY, SYGVKD. Trimming stripped 3 bases from V and 12 bases from J, with 12 bases between. CDR3 in amino acids: CAISEGAGGPLHF. The CDR3 coding sequence is TGTGCCATCAGTGAAGGAGCAGGAGGACCCCTCCACTTT.

This clone showed up just a few times. The J gene is TRBJ1-1, the V gene TRBV4-1, with a weak D call TRBD1 (6 bases). The CDR3 sequence is 14 residues long. With 4 bases removed from V and 5 bases from J, the gap between germline ends came to 14 bases. Per the germline V gene, CDR1 is MGHRA and CDR2 is YSYEKL. Here the CDR3 DNA reads TGCGCCAGCAGCCCCCTGGGGGCGAGGACTGAAGCTTTCTTT. Translating it yields CASSPLGARTEAFF.

The chain links TRBV28 to TRBJ2-7; no definite D call. The CDR3 sequence is 13 residues long. V was pared by 6 bases and J by 2 bases, with 11 bases between. Germline loops: CDR1 MDHEN, CDR2 SYDVKM. The CDR3 is CASSSLVTYEQYF. In nucleotides, the CDR3 is TGTGCCAGCAGCTCCTTAGTTACCTACGAGCAGTACTTC.

The chain joins TRBV5-4 to TRBJ1-5; maybe TRBD1 (5 bases). The V end was cut by 0 bases, the J end by 1 base, with 8 bases between. Germline CDR1 and CDR2: SGHNT and YYREEE (reference sequence). The CDR3 extends over 15 amino acids. CDR3 protein: CASSLDQGSNQPQHF. The DNA of the CDR3 is TGTGCCAGCAGCTTGGATCAGGGAAGCAATCAGCCCCAGCATTTT.

This clone was counted at least ten times. The chain joins TRBV6-4 to TRBJ2-5; 9 bases fit TRBD2. V gave up 3 bases and J gave up 2 bases; unmatched junction bases: 4. The germline V gene encodes CDR1 MRHNA and CDR2 SNTAGT. The CDR3 is 15 amino acids. The CDR3 DNA reads as TGTGCCAGCAGTGAAAGGAGCGGGGGGCAAGAGACCCAGTACTTC. This sequence encodes CASSERSGGQETQYF.

This clone was seen a single time. An end of the junction does not agree with germline; a read error may underlie this. The chain couples TRBV19 to TRBJ1-2, with TRBD1 matching over 8 bases. CDR1 and CDR2 (germline): LNHDA, SQIVND (reference sequence). There are 12 residues in the CDR3. The chain's CDR3 is CTSRQGNYGYTF. The CDR3 DNA follows: TGTACCAGTCGACAGGGGAACTATGGCTACACCTTC.

This clone appeared once. Within the sample, other DNA sequences also encode this same CDR3. The V and J genes are TRBV30 and TRBJ1-5, with D uncertain. This CDR3 comprises 13 residues. Germline CDR1 reads GTSNPN; CDR2 reads SVGIG (reference sequence). Trimming took 6 bases from V and 5 from J, leaving 14 bases between them. CDR3 sequence: CACSYGVYQPQHF. Written as DNA, the CDR3 is TGTGCCTGTTCCTATGGAGTGTATCAGCCCCAGCATTTT.

This clone was observed a few times. The chain uses TRBV4-1 and TRBJ1-5; D uncertain. The length of the CDR3 is 14 residues. The V end lost 0 bases, the J end lost 5 bases, and 8 bases lay between the germline ends. CDR1 and CDR2 from the germline V gene are MGHRA and YSYEKL. This chain's CDR3 is CASSQDTGYQPQHF. The CDR3 region has the DNA TGCGCCAGCAGCCAAGATACGGGGTATCAGCCCCAGCATTTT.